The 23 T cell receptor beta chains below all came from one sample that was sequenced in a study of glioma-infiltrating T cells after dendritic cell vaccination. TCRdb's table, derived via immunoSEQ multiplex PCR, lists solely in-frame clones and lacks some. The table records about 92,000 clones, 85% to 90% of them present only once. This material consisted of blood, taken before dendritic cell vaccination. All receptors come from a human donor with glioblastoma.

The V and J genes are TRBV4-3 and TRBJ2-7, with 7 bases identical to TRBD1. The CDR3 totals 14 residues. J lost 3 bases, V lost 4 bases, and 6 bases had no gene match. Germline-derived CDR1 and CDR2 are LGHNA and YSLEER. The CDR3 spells CASSRQGEGYEQYF. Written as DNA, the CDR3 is TGCGCCAGCAGCCGGCAGGGGGAAGGCTACGAGCAGTACTTC.

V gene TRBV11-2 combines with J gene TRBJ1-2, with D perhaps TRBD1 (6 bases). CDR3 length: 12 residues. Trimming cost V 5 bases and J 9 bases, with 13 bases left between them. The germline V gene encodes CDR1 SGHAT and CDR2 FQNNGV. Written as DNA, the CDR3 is TGTGCCAGCAGCACCACAGGGTACAGCTACACCTTC. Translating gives CASSTTGYSYTF.

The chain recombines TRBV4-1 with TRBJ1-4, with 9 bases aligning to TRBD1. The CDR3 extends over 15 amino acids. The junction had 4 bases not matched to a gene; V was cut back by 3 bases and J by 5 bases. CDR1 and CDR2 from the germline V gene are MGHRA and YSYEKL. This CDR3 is CASSQEDRGNEKLFF. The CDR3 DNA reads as TGCGCCAGCAGCCAGGAAGACAGGGGGAATGAAAAACTGTTTTTT.

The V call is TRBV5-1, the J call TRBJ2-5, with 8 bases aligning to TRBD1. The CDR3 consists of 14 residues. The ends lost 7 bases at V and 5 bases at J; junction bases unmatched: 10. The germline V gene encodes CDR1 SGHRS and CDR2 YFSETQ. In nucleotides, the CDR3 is TGCGCCAGCCTCGACAGGGGCCTGGGGGAGACCCAGTACTTC. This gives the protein CASLDRGLGETQYF.

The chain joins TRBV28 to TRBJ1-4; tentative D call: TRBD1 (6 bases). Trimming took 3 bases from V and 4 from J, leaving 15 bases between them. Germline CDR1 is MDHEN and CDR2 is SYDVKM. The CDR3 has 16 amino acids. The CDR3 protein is CASSFTGQGNNEKLFF. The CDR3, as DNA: TGTGCCAGCAGTTTTACGGGACAAGGGAATAATGAAAAACTGTTTTTT.

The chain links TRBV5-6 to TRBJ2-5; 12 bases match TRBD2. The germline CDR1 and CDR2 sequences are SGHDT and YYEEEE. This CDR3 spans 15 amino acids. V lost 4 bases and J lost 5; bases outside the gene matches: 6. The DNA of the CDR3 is TGTGCCAGCAGCCCGCTAGCGGGAGGGGTTGAGACCCAGTACTTC. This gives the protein CASSPLAGGVETQYF.

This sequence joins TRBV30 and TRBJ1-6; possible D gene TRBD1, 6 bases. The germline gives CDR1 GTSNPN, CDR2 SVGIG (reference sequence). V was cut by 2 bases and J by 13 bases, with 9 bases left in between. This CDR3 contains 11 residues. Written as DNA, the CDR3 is TGTGCCTGGAGTCTACAGGGTCCCCTCCACTTT. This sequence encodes CAWSLQGPLHF.

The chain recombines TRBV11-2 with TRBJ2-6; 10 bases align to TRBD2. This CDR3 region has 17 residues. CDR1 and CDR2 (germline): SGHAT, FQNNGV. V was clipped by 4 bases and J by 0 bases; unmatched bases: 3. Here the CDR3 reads CASSSSGGGSGANVLTF. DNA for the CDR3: TGTGCCAGCAGCTCGAGCGGGGGGGGCTCTGGGGCCAACGTCCTGACTTTC. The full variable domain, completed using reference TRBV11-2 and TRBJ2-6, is EAGVAQSPRYKIIEKRQSVAFWCNPISGHATLYWYQQILGQGPKLLIQFQNNGVVDDSQLPKDRFSAERLKGVDSTLKIQPAKLEDSAVYLCASSSSGGGSGANVLTFGAGSRLTVL.

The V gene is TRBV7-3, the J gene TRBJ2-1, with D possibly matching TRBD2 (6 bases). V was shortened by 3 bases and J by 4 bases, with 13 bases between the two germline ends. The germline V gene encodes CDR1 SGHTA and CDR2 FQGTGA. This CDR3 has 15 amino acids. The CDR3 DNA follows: TGTGCCAGCAGCTTCCCGGAGGGCACGTACAATGAGCAGTTCTTC. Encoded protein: CASSFPEGTYNEQFF.

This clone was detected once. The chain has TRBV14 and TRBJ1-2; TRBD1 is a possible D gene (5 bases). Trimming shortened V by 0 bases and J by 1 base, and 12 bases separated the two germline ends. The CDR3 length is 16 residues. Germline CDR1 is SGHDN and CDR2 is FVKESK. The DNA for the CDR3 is TGTGCCAGCAGCCAAGATCGGACATCGTTTAACTATGGCTACACCTTC. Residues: CASSQDRTSFNYGYTF.

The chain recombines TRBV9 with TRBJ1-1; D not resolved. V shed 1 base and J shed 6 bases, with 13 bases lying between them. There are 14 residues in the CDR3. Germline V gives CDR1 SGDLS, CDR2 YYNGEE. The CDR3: CASSVSLELAEAFF. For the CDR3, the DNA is TGTGCCAGCAGCGTATCCCTGGAGTTGGCTGAAGCTTTCTTT.

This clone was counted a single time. The CDR3 nucleotides are TGTGCCAGCAGCCAAAGGGACAGCCTGAACACTGAAGCTTTCTTT. Translating gives CASSQRDSLNTEAFF. This sequence joins TRBV5-4 and TRBJ1-1, with 7 positions matching TRBD1. J was trimmed by 0 bases and V by 4 bases; bases with no gene match: 6. This CDR3 spans 15 amino acids. Per germline, CDR1 SGHNT and CDR2 YYREEE (reference sequence).

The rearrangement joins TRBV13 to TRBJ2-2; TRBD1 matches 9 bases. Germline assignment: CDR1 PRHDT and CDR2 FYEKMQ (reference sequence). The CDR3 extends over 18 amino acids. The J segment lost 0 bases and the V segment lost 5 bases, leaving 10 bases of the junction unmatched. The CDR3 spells CASSPLGQGFSNTGELFF. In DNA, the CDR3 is TGTGCCAGCAGCCCCCTAGGACAGGGGTTCTCGAACACCGGGGAGCTGTTTTTT. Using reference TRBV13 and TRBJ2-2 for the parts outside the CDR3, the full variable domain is AAGVIQSPRHLIKEKRETATLKCYPIPRHDTVYWYQQGPGQDPQFLISFYEKMQSDKGSIPDRFSAQQFSDYHSELNMSSLELGDSALYFCASSPLGQGFSNTGELFFGEGSRLTVL.

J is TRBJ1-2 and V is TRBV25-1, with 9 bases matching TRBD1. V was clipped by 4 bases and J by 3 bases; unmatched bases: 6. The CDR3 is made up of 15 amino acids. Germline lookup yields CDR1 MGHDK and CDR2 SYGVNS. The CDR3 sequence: CASSGADRGDYGYTF. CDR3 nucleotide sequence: TGTGCCAGCAGTGGTGCCGACAGGGGGGACTATGGCTACACCTTC.

The CDR3 loop is CADPPRDNTEAFF. In DNA form, the CDR3 reads TGTGCCGACCCACCGAGGGATAACACTGAAGCTTTCTTT. The chain employs TRBV5-4 and TRBJ1-1; D is unresolved. V was trimmed by 10 bases and J by 2 bases, leaving 15 bases between them. This CDR3 spans 13 amino acids. Germline values: CDR1 SGHNT, CDR2 YYREEE (reference sequence).

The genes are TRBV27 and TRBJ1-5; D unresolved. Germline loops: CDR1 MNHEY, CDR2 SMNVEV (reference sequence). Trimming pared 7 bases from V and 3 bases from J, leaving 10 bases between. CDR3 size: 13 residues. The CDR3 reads CASMSQANQPQHF. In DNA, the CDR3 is TGTGCCAGCATGTCGCAGGCCAATCAGCCCCAGCATTTT.

The CDR3 spells CASSFLRGLSGRADTQYF. CDR3 bases: TGCGCCAGCAGCTTCCTTAGGGGACTTAGCGGGAGGGCAGATACGCAGTATTTT. The gene calls are TRBV5-1 and TRBJ2-3, with 11 bases aligning to TRBD2. The trim removed 2 bases at V and 4 bases at J, leaving 12 bases unmatched. CDR1 and CDR2 from the germline V gene are SGHRS and YFSETQ. The CDR3 is 18 amino acids.

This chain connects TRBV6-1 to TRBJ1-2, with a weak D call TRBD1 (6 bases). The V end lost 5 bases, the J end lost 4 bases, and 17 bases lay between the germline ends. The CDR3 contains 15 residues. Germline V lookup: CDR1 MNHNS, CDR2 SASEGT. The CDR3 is CASSRDTAGVYGYTF. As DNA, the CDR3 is TGTGCCAGCAGTCGGGACACGGCCGGGGTCTATGGCTACACCTTC.

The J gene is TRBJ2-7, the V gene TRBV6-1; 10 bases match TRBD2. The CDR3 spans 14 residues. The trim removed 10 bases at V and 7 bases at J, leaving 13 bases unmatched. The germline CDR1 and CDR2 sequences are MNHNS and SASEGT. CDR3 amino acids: CATLTGTSVGEQYF. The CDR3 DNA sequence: TGTGCCACCCTTACCGGGACTAGCGTGGGGGAGCAGTACTTC.

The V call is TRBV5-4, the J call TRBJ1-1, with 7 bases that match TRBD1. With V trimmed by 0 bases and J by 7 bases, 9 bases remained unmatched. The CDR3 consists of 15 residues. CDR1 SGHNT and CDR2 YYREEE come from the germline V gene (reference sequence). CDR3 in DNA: TGTGCCAGCAGCTTGGGAGGACAGGACGCCGTTGAAGCTTTCTTT. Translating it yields CASSLGGQDAVEAFF.

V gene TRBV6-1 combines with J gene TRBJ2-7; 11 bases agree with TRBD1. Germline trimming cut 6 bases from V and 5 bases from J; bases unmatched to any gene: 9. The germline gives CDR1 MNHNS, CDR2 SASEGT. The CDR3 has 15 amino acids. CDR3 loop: CASRPGQGVRDEQYF. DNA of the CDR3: TGTGCCAGCAGACCGGGACAGGGGGTTCGGGACGAGCAGTACTTC.

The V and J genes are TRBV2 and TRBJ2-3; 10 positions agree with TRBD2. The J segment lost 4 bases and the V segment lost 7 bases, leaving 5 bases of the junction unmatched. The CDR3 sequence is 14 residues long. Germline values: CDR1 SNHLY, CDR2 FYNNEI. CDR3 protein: CASIGAGGPDTQYF. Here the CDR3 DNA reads TGTGCCAGCATTGGAGCGGGAGGGCCAGATACGCAGTATTTT.

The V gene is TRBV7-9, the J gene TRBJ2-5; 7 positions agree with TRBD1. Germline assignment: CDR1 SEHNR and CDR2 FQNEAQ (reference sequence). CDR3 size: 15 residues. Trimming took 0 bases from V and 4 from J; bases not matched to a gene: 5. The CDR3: CASSLARQGSETQYF. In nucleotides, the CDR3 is TGTGCCAGCAGCTTAGCCCGACAGGGTTCAGAGACCCAGTACTTC.